The next 2 T cell receptor beta chains were all read from a single sample in a study of graft-versus-host responses after intestinal transplantation. Their antigens are not known. Profiled with immunoSEQ multiplex PCR; TCRdb holds only in-frame clones, not every one. The data show approximately 100,000 clones, less than 90% seen once. The sample consisted of unstimulated CD4+ T cells sorted from spleen or lymph node cells, taken before intestinal transplant. These receptors were obtained from a human donor who received an intestinal transplant.

The J gene is TRBJ2-5, the V gene TRBV28, with D possibly being TRBD2 (5 bases). Matching the DNA end better, TRBJ2-7 makes the J call doubtful. CDR3 size: 13 residues. Germline V gene lookup returns CDR1 MDHEN and CDR2 SYDVKM. CDR3 in amino acids: CASSEGNAYEQYF. The DNA of the CDR3 is TGTGCCAGCAGTGAGGGTAACGCCTACGAGCAGTACTTC.

The chain is built from TRBV29-1 and TRBJ2-5, with 13 nucleotides matching TRBD2. J was trimmed by 5 bases and V by 4 bases; bases with no gene match: 4. Per the germline V gene, CDR1 is SQVTM and CDR2 is ANQGSEA. The CDR3 is 14 amino acids. This chain's CDR3 is CSVGLAGGPETQYF. As DNA, the CDR3 is TGCAGCGTTGGACTAGCGGGGGGCCCTGAGACCCAGTACTTC.